These 18 T cell receptor beta chains were all obtained from the same sample, sequenced in a study of cytomegalovirus exposure and HLA in healthy donors. Clones were sequenced by immunoSEQ multiplex PCR, and TCRdb holds only the in-frame ones, with some missing. The table lists 200,000 or so clones, 75% to 85% of them singletons. Input material: PBMCs. Receptors originate from a woman between 25 and 40 years old in good health and CMV-seropositive.

This chain connects TRBV28 to TRBJ1-2, with 7 bases aligning to TRBD1. Germline V gene sequence: CDR1 MDHEN, CDR2 SYDVKM. The CDR3 has 16 residues. After removal of 2 bases from V and 2 bases from J, the junction contained 8 bases not matched to a gene. DNA of the CDR3: TGTGCCAGCAGTTTAGACGGGACAGCTTTAAACTATGGCTACACCTTC. This encodes CASSLDGTALNYGYTF.

This clone was detected only once. CDR3 in DNA: TGCGCCAGCAGCCACACCCGACAGGGAAGGTTCTACGAGCAGTACTTC. Protein sequence: CASSHTRQGRFYEQYF. The chain carries TRBV5-1 and TRBJ2-7, with 7 bases aligning to TRBD1. V gave up 4 bases and J gave up 3 bases; unmatched junction bases: 13. The CDR3 covers 16 residues. CDR1 SGHRS and CDR2 YFSETQ come from the germline V gene.

The rearrangement uses TRBV6-5 and TRBJ1-2; TRBD1 agrees at 8 bases. V was pared by 5 bases and J by 6 bases, with 8 bases of the junction left unmatched. CDR1 MNHEY and CDR2 SVGAGI come from the germline V gene. The CDR3 is 14 residues long. The CDR3 spells CASSRDRRRNGYTF. The CDR3 DNA follows: TGTGCCAGCAGTCGGGACAGGAGAAGGAATGGCTACACCTTC.

The chain recombines TRBV29-1 with TRBJ2-3; TRBD1 matches at 8 bases. This CDR3 contains 17 residues. Germline V lookup: CDR1 SQVTM, CDR2 ANQGSEA. V shed 0 bases and J 0 bases; nucleotides not matched to a gene: 8. The CDR3 sequence: CSVEDFQGAGSTDTQYF. The CDR3 coding sequence is TGCAGCGTTGAAGACTTCCAGGGGGCTGGGAGCACAGATACGCAGTATTTT.

V gene TRBV28 combines with J gene TRBJ2-1, with D possibly being TRBD2 (5 bases). Germline CDR1 is MDHEN and CDR2 is SYDVKM. The CDR3 covers 14 residues. Deletions cut 6 bases from V and 2 bases from J, with 11 bases between. The DNA for the CDR3 is TGTGCCAGCAGGGGAGACTTGACCTACAATGAGCAGTTCTTC. Its translation: CASRGDLTYNEQFF.

V and J are TRBV13 and TRBJ2-3, with D possibly being TRBD1 (5 bases). The ends were cut back, 5 bases at V and 0 bases at J, with 12 bases in the middle. The CDR3 loop spans 15 amino acids. The V gene's germline CDR1 is PRHDT and CDR2 FYEKMQ (reference sequence). CDR3 coding DNA: TGTGCCAGCAGCCCCGCTGGGGCGAGCACAGATACGCAGTATTTT. Translation gives CASSPAGASTDTQYF.

CDR3: CASSERGQANYGYTF. The CDR3 DNA follows: TGTGCCAGCAGTGAAAGAGGACAGGCCAACTATGGCTACACCTTC. V gene TRBV6-1 combines with J gene TRBJ1-2; 7 nucleotides line up with TRBD1. CDR1 is MNHNS and CDR2 is SASEGT in the germline V gene. The CDR3 sequence is 15 residues long. V lost 2 bases to trimming and J lost 2 bases; unmatched junction nucleotides: 5.

The rearrangement uses TRBV16 and TRBJ2-3, with 7 nucleotides matching TRBD2. CDR3 size: 16 residues. The ends lost 0 bases at V and 5 bases at J; junction bases unmatched: 8. Per germline, CDR1 KGHSY and CDR2 FQNENV. For the CDR3, the DNA is TGTGCCAGCAGCCAATCGATGGGCGGGAGTCTAGATACGCAGTATTTT. The encoded protein is CASSQSMGGSLDTQYF.

A single count supports this clone. J is TRBJ2-1 and V is TRBV7-8; D is undetermined. V was cut by 5 bases and J by 0 bases, with 17 bases left in between. Germline assignment: CDR1 SGHVS and CDR2 FQNEAQ. This CDR3 region has 17 residues. For the CDR3, the DNA is TGTGCCAGCAGCCCGGCATTTGGGCCGAGCTCCTACAATGAGCAGTTCTTC. Protein: CASSPAFGPSSYNEQFF.

This clone was recorded only once. The rearrangement links TRBV30 to TRBJ2-1, with 7 bases aligning to TRBD1. Trimming cost V 5 bases and J 4 bases; bases outside gene matches: 8. CDR3 length: 14 amino acids. CDR1 is GTSNPN and CDR2 is SVGIG in the germline V gene (reference sequence). The CDR3 is CAWSRRQGYNEQFF. The CDR3 DNA reads as TGTGCCTGGTCTAGGAGACAGGGTTACAATGAGCAGTTCTTC. Full variable domain (remainder filled in from reference TRBV30 and TRBJ2-1): SQTIHQWPATLVQPVGSPLSLECTVEGTSNPNLYWYRQAAGRGLQLLFYSVGIGQISSEVPQNLSASRPQDRQFILSSKKLLLSDSGFYLCAWSRRQGYNEQFFGPGTRLTVL.

This rearrangement joins TRBV14 to TRBJ1-2, with a possible D match to TRBD1 (6 bases). This CDR3 region has 15 residues. V was shortened by 2 bases and J by 3 bases, with 13 bases between the two germline ends. CDR1 SGHDN and CDR2 FVKESK come from the germline V gene. This chain's CDR3 is CASSQYGQPYYGYTF. Written as DNA, the CDR3 is TGTGCCAGCAGCCAATATGGACAGCCTTACTATGGCTACACCTTC.

This chain links TRBV5-1 with TRBJ2-5; TRBD1 is a possible D gene (5 bases). Trimming removed 3 bases at V and 2 bases at J, with 14 bases between. Germline V lookup: CDR1 SGHRS, CDR2 YFSETQ. The CDR3 runs 15 residues. In nucleotides, the CDR3 is TGCGCCAGCAGCTCCCTTGGACACCTTCAAGAGACCCAGTACTTC. It translates to CASSSLGHLQETQYF.

The CDR3: CASRNLGEGQFF. CDR3 nucleotide sequence: TGTGCCAGCAGGAATCTGGGCGAGGGGCAGTTCTTC. The V call is TRBV2, the J call TRBJ2-1; maybe TRBD2 (5 bases). The CDR3 is 12 amino acids. CDR1 and CDR2 from the germline V gene are SNHLY and FYNNEI. The V and J ends lost 6 bases and 12 bases respectively, with 15 bases between them.

This chain connects TRBV5-1 to TRBJ2-7, with D possibly matching TRBD1 (6 bases). Trimming took 2 bases from V and 4 from J, leaving 16 bases between them. Germline V gene data show CDR1 as SGHRS and CDR2 as YFSETQ. The CDR3 loop spans 15 amino acids. Here the CDR3 DNA reads TGCGCCAGCAGCTTTGGGCCAACTGGGACATACGAGCAGTACTTC. Protein: CASSFGPTGTYEQYF. Combining the CDR3 with reference TRBV5-1 and TRBJ2-7 gives the whole variable domain KAGVTQTPRYLIKTRGQQVTLSCSPISGHRSVSWYQQTPGQGLQFLFEYFSETQRNKGNFPGRFSGRQFSNSRSEMNVSTLELGDSALYLCASSFGPTGTYEQYFGPGTRLTVT.

The count of this clone is one. The rearrangement joins TRBV5-4 to TRBJ1-2, with D maybe TRBD1 (5 bases). V lost 2 bases to trimming and J lost 5 bases, with 7 bases between them. Germline CDR1 SGHNT, CDR2 YYREEE (reference sequence). The CDR3 extends over 12 amino acids. CDR3 loop: CASSLRGYGYTF. Here the CDR3 DNA reads TGTGCCAGCAGCTTAAGGGGTTATGGCTACACCTTC.

The chain has TRBV15 and TRBJ2-1; the match to TRBD2 covers 7 bases. V lost 8 bases to trimming and J lost 8 bases; unmatched junction nucleotides: 12. Germline V CDR1 and CDR2: LNHNV, YYDKDF (reference sequence). The CDR3 is made up of 14 amino acids. The CDR3 here is CATASGTSHYEQFF. The DNA of the CDR3 is TGTGCCACCGCGAGCGGGACTTCCCATTATGAGCAGTTCTTC.

The V gene is TRBV4-2, the J gene TRBJ2-2; 9 bases line up with TRBD2. Germline CDR1 reads LGHNA; CDR2 reads YNFKEQ. This CDR3 spans 21 amino acids. Trimming took 3 bases from V and 6 from J; bases not matched to a gene: 23. CDR3 nucleotides: TGTGCCAGCAGCCATACAAGACTAGCGGAGACCACACTGGCCTCCTCCGGGGAGCTGTTTTTT. Translation gives CASSHTRLAETTLASSGELFF.

V is TRBV2 and J is TRBJ1-1; D possibly corresponds to TRBD1 (6 bases). CDR1 is SNHLY, CDR2 FYNNEI, per germline. The ends were cut back, 2 bases at V and 2 bases at J, with 12 bases in the middle. This CDR3 is built from 15 residues. The CDR3 nucleotides are TGTGCCAGCAGTGAACGTGGGACACATAACACTGAAGCTTTCTTT. Translated, it gives CASSERGTHNTEAFF.